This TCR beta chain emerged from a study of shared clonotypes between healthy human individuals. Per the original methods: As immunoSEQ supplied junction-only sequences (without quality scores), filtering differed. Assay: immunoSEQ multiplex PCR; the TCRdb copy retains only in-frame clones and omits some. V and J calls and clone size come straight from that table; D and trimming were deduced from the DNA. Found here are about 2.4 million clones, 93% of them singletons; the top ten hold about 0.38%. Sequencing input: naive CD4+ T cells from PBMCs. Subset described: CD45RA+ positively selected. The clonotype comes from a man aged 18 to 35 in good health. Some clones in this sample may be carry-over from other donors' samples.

The CDR3: CSVADTGGSRMNTEAFF. The CDR3 DNA sequence: TGCAGCGTTGCGGATACAGGGGGTTCTAGGATGAACACTGAAGCTTTCTTT. V is TRBV29-1 and J is TRBJ1-1; TRBD1 matches at 8 bases. V gave up 4 bases and J gave up 0 bases; unmatched junction bases: 13. The CDR3 spans 17 residues. Germline V gives CDR1 SQVTM, CDR2 ANQGSEA. The full variable domain, with the rest looked up from reference TRBV29-1 and TRBJ1-1, is SAVISQKPSRDICQRGTSLTIQCQVDSQVTMMFWYRQQPGQSLTLIATANQGSEATYESGFVIDKFPISRPNLTFSTLTVSNMSPEDSSIYLCSVADTGGSRMNTEAFFGQGTRLTVV.